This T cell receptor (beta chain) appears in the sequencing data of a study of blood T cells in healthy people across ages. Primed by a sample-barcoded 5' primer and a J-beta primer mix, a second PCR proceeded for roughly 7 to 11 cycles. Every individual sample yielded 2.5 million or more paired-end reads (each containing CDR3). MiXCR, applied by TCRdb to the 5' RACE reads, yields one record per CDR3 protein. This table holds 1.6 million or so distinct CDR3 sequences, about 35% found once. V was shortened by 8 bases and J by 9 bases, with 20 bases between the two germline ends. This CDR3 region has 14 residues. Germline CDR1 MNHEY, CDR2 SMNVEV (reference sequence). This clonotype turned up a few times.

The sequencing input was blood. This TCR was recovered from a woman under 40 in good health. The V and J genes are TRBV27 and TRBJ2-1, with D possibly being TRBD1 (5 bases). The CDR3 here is CASRVAAGRVEQFF. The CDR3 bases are TGTGCCAGCCGTGTGGCCGCCGGCAGGGTTGAGCAGTTCTTC.